A selection of T cell receptor beta chains follows, all from one sample in a study of human T cells and chemical hapten exposure. One entry per CDR3 protein, called by TCRdb with MiXCR from the RACE reads. The sample holds a few hundred thousand distinct CDR3 sequences, approximately 5.8% seen once. The specimen comprised whole blood, sampled in connection with sensitization to the hapten diphenylcyclopropenone (DPC). The receptor set was obtained from a woman in her late teens or twenties with alopecia areata. Some clones in this sample may be carry-over from other donors' samples. CDR3s include the opening cysteine and the closing phenylalanine or tryptophan. The D gene is left open where the match is weak. Only some rows state a clone size, as once, few, many or a class for expanded clones.

D gene: TRBD2; J gene: TRBJ2-1; clone size: many; V gene: TRBV27; CDR3 DNA: TGTGCCAGCAGTCTCATAGCGGGGGGGGCACGAAATGAGCAGTTCTTC; CDR3 protein: CASSLIAGGARNEQFF
D gene: TRBD1; J gene: TRBJ2-1; clone size: .; V gene: TRBV29-1; CDR3 DNA: TGCAGCGTCGAAGGTACAGGGGGTTTCAATGAGCAGTTCTTC; CDR3 protein: CSVEGTGGFNEQFF
D gene: .; J gene: TRBJ1-6; clone size: few; V gene: TRBV7-2; CDR3 DNA: TGTGCCAGCAGCTCGAGAACGCCGAATTCACCCCTCCACTTT; CDR3 protein: CASSSRTPNSPLHF
D gene: .; J gene: TRBJ2-3; clone size: .; V gene: TRBV7-8; CDR3 DNA: TGTGCCAGCAGCGATGACCGGGACCCGTCGACAGATACGCAGTATTTT; CDR3 protein: CASSDDRDPSTDTQYF
D gene: TRBD2; J gene: TRBJ2-2; clone size: .; V gene: TRBV3-1; CDR3 DNA: TGTGCCAGCAGCCGCCGCGGGGGGCGAAACACCGGGGAGCTGTTTTTT; CDR3 protein: CASSRRGGRNTGELFF
D gene: TRBD1; J gene: TRBJ1-1; clone size: .; V gene: TRBV5-4; CDR3 DNA: TGTGCCAGCAGCAGCCGGACAGGGTCCACTGAAGCTTTCTTT; CDR3 protein: CASSSRTGSTEAFF
D gene: TRBD2; J gene: TRBJ2-7; clone size: .; V gene: TRBV5-1; CDR3 DNA: TGCGCCAGCAGCTTACGGGGGGTCAGCTCCTACGAGCAGTACTTC; CDR3 protein: CASSLRGVSSYEQYF
D gene: TRBD2; J gene: TRBJ2-3; clone size: many; V gene: TRBV7-8; CDR3 DNA: TGTGCCAGCAGCTTAGCTAGCGGGGGGGCCGGAGATACGCAGTATTTT; CDR3 protein: CASSLASGGAGDTQYF
D gene: .; J gene: TRBJ1-5; clone size: few; V gene: TRBV7-2; CDR3 DNA: TGTGCCAGCAGCTTAGGCGGCAGGGTGGCGTCTCAGCCCCAGCATTTT; CDR3 protein: CASSLGGRVASQPQHF
D gene: .; J gene: TRBJ1-4; clone size: .; V gene: TRBV6-5; CDR3 DNA: TGTGCCAGCAGTTGGGAGGGGCGGCCTAATGAAAAACTGTTTTTT; CDR3 protein: CASSWEGRPNEKLFF
D gene: .; J gene: TRBJ1-5; clone size: many; V gene: TRBV12-3/TRBV12-4; CDR3 DNA: TGTGCCAGCAGTACTGGGCGGGGCTCTCAGCCCCAGCATTTT; CDR3 protein: CASSTGRGSQPQHF
D gene: .; J gene: TRBJ1-1; clone size: .; V gene: TRBV6-2/TRBV6-3; CDR3 DNA: TGTGCCAGCTCCCAGATCGGGCGCAAAGCTTTCTTT; CDR3 protein: CASSQIGRKAFF
D gene: .; J gene: TRBJ2-1; clone size: .; V gene: TRBV7-2; CDR3 DNA: TGTGCCAGCAGCCCTCCACCGGTGGACAATGAGCAGTTCTTC; CDR3 protein: CASSPPPVDNEQFF
D gene: TRBD1; J gene: TRBJ2-2; clone size: .; V gene: TRBV29-1; CDR3 DNA: TGCAGCGCGGGACAGGGCACCGGGGAGCTGTTTTTT; CDR3 protein: CSAGQGTGELFF
D gene: TRBD1; J gene: TRBJ1-2; clone size: many; V gene: TRBV6-6; CDR3 DNA: TGTGCCAGCAGACCTCACACCGGACAGGGGGTCTATGGCTACACCTTC; CDR3 protein: CASRPHTGQGVYGYTF
D gene: .; J gene: TRBJ1-3; clone size: few; V gene: TRBV18; CDR3 DNA: TGTGCCAGCTCACCACCTGCCAGGGCTGGAAACACCATATATTTT; CDR3 protein: CASSPPARAGNTIYF
D gene: TRBD1; J gene: TRBJ1-5; clone size: many; V gene: TRBV4-1; CDR3 DNA: TGCGCCAGCAGCCATGGACAGGGCAATCAGCCCCAGCATTTT; CDR3 protein: CASSHGQGNQPQHF
D gene: .; J gene: TRBJ2-2; clone size: .; V gene: TRBV25-1; CDR3 DNA: TGTGCCAGCAGTGAATTTCAGCGGACAAGAAGCAACACCGGGGAGCTGTTTTTT; CDR3 protein: CASSEFQRTRSNTGELFF
D gene: .; J gene: TRBJ1-2; clone size: few; V gene: TRBV3-1; CDR3 DNA: TGTGCCAGCAGCCTGACTTATGCGGCTTATGGCTACACCTTC; CDR3 protein: CASSLTYAAYGYTF
D gene: TRBD2; J gene: TRBJ2-5; clone size: .; V gene: TRBV11-2; CDR3 DNA: TGTGCCAGCAGCTTAGATCATAGACTAGCGGAAGAGACCCAGTACTTC; CDR3 protein: CASSLDHRLAEETQYF
D gene: TRBD1; J gene: TRBJ1-6; clone size: few; V gene: TRBV7-2; CDR3 DNA: TGTGCCAGCAGCTCTTCAGGGGGCGGATATAATTCACCCCTCCACTTT; CDR3 protein: CASSSSGGGYNSPLHF
D gene: .; J gene: TRBJ2-7; clone size: .; V gene: TRBV4-1; CDR3 DNA: TGCGCCACCCAGGGACCGAGGTCCTACGAGCAGTACTTC; CDR3 protein: CATQGPRSYEQYF
D gene: .; J gene: TRBJ2-1; clone size: .; V gene: TRBV20-1; CDR3 DNA: TGCAGTGCTAGAGCTCACCACTCGCCCCCGTCCTACAATGAGCAGTTCTTC; CDR3 protein: CSARAHHSPPSYNEQFF
D gene: .; J gene: TRBJ2-3; clone size: many; V gene: TRBV7-2; CDR3 DNA: TGTGCCAGCAGCTTACAGCGAGGGAACTCAGATACGCAGTATTTT; CDR3 protein: CASSLQRGNSDTQYF
D gene: .; J gene: TRBJ2-3; clone size: .; V gene: TRBV5-1; CDR3 DNA: TGCGCCAGCAGCTTGAGAGGGGGGGCCAAGTCAGATACGCAGTATTTT; CDR3 protein: CASSLRGGAKSDTQYF
D gene: TRBD2; J gene: TRBJ2-1; clone size: .; V gene: TRBV6-2/TRBV6-3; CDR3 DNA: TGTGCCAGCAGTCCACTAGCGGGGGTTACTAATGAGCAGTTCTTC; CDR3 protein: CASSPLAGVTNEQFF
D gene: .; J gene: TRBJ2-5; clone size: many; V gene: TRBV12-5; CDR3 DNA: TGTGCTAGTGGTCCGACAGGAGGAGAGACCCAGTACTTC; CDR3 protein: CASGPTGGETQYF
D gene: .; J gene: TRBJ2-3; clone size: few; V gene: TRBV12-3/TRBV12-4; CDR3 DNA: TGTGCCAGCAGTTTACCGCCGGGGGCGGACACAGATACGCAGTATTTT; CDR3 protein: CASSLPPGADTDTQYF
D gene: .; J gene: TRBJ1-1; clone size: many; V gene: TRBV20-1; CDR3 DNA: TGCAGTGCTAAAGACGGAGCTTGGACTGAAGCTTTCTTT; CDR3 protein: CSAKDGAWTEAFF
D gene: .; J gene: TRBJ1-2; clone size: few; V gene: TRBV20-1; CDR3 DNA: TGCAGTGCTAGATCCCAACAGGGCTCGGATGGCTACACCTTC; CDR3 protein: CSARSQQGSDGYTF
D gene: .; J gene: TRBJ2-3; clone size: few; V gene: TRBV5-1; CDR3 DNA: TGCGCCAGCAGCCAGACCGACAGGACAGATACGCAGTATTTT; CDR3 protein: CASSQTDRTDTQYF
D gene: TRBD1; J gene: TRBJ1-1; clone size: .; V gene: TRBV6-5; CDR3 DNA: TGTGCCAGCAGTTACCACAGGGGGACCTCTGAAGCTTTCTTT; CDR3 protein: CASSYHRGTSEAFF
D gene: TRBD2; J gene: TRBJ2-2; clone size: many; V gene: TRBV5-1; CDR3 DNA: TGCGCCAGCAGCTTAATAAGTACTAGCGGGACCGGGGAGCTGTTTTTT; CDR3 protein: CASSLISTSGTGELFF
D gene: TRBD1; J gene: TRBJ1-5; clone size: many; V gene: TRBV5-6; CDR3 DNA: TGTGCCAGCAGCTTGTTCGGGACAGGGAGTTGCAGCAATCAGCCCCAGCATTTT; CDR3 protein: CASSLFGTGSCSNQPQHF
D gene: .; J gene: TRBJ1-1; clone size: many; V gene: TRBV6-2/TRBV6-3; CDR3 DNA: TGTGCCAGCAGTTACTCGAGGCACAGTGCTGAAGCTTTCTTT; CDR3 protein: CASSYSRHSAEAFF
D gene: .; J gene: TRBJ2-3; clone size: few; V gene: TRBV12-3/TRBV12-4; CDR3 DNA: TGTGCCAGCAACAGGAGGTTCCCTAGCACAGATACGCAGTATTTT; CDR3 protein: CASNRRFPSTDTQYF
D gene: TRBD2; J gene: TRBJ2-5; clone size: many; V gene: TRBV28; CDR3 DNA: TGTGCCAGCAGTTCACTAAAGCGGGGGGCACAAGAGACCCAGTACTTC; CDR3 protein: CASSSLKRGAQETQYF
D gene: .; J gene: TRBJ1-1; clone size: .; V gene: TRBV6-2/TRBV6-3; CDR3 DNA: TGTGCCAGCAGTTACTTCGGGCACACTGAAGCTTTCTTT; CDR3 protein: CASSYFGHTEAFF
D gene: TRBD1; J gene: TRBJ1-5; clone size: many; V gene: TRBV6-5; CDR3 DNA: TGTGCCAGCAGCACGACAGGGAACGGGAATCAGCCCCAGCATTTT; CDR3 protein: CASSTTGNGNQPQHF
D gene: .; J gene: TRBJ2-3; clone size: .; V gene: TRBV5-1; CDR3 DNA: TGCGCCAGCAGCGCGGGCGCGCTACCCACAGATACGCAGTATTTT; CDR3 protein: CASSAGALPTDTQYF
D gene: .; J gene: TRBJ2-2; clone size: many; V gene: TRBV6-5; CDR3 DNA: TGTGCCAGCAGTCGAGGGGGCACCGGGGAGCTGTTTTTT; CDR3 protein: CASSRGGTGELFF
D gene: .; J gene: TRBJ1-6; clone size: .; V gene: TRBV5-6; CDR3 DNA: TGTGCCAGCAGCCCGCAGGGAGGATCGTATAATTCACCCCTCCACTTT; CDR3 protein: CASSPQGGSYNSPLHF
D gene: .; J gene: TRBJ1-4; clone size: few; V gene: TRBV7-6; CDR3 DNA: TGTGCCAGCAGCTTAGTAGTTGGCAGATCTAATGAAAAACTGTTTTTT; CDR3 protein: CASSLVVGRSNEKLFF
D gene: .; J gene: TRBJ1-2; clone size: .; V gene: TRBV6-5; CDR3 DNA: TGTGCCAGCACCGCACCAAACTATGGCTACACCTTC; CDR3 protein: CASTAPNYGYTF
D gene: .; J gene: TRBJ2-2; clone size: .; V gene: TRBV10-3; CDR3 DNA: TGTGCCATCAAAACCGGCCCCCGGGGAGTGGCCGGGGAGCTGTTTTTT; CDR3 protein: CAIKTGPRGVAGELFF
D gene: .; J gene: TRBJ2-3; clone size: many; V gene: TRBV5-1; CDR3 DNA: TGCGCCAGCAGGTTCAGGGACCAACACACAGATACGCAGTATTTT; CDR3 protein: CASRFRDQHTDTQYF
D gene: .; J gene: TRBJ1-2; clone size: many; V gene: TRBV28; CDR3 DNA: TGTGCCAGCAGTGCCGACAGGATCTATGGCTACACCTTC; CDR3 protein: CASSADRIYGYTF
D gene: .; J gene: TRBJ2-7; clone size: .; V gene: TRBV20-1; CDR3 DNA: TGCAGTGCTAGTTTCGGGGGCCCCTACGAGCAGTACTTC; CDR3 protein: CSASFGGPYEQYF
D gene: TRBD2; J gene: TRBJ2-1; clone size: many; V gene: TRBV20-1; CDR3 DNA: TGCAGTGCTAGAGACGGCGGGGGTCTCTCCTACAATGAGCAGTTCTTC; CDR3 protein: CSARDGGGLSYNEQFF
D gene: .; J gene: TRBJ1-5; clone size: few; V gene: TRBV7-2; CDR3 DNA: TGTGCCAGCAGCTTATATGAAGATAGCAATCAGCCCCAGCATTTT; CDR3 protein: CASSLYEDSNQPQHF
D gene: .; J gene: TRBJ2-7; clone size: many; V gene: TRBV6-6; CDR3 DNA: TGTGCCAGCAGTTACTTGGGCGACCCAGCCTACGAGCAGTACTTC; CDR3 protein: CASSYLGDPAYEQYF
D gene: .; J gene: TRBJ2-1; clone size: few; V gene: TRBV2; CDR3 DNA: TGTGCCAGCAGTGCACAGGGAACTGAGCAGTTCTTC; CDR3 protein: CASSAQGTEQFF